The 19 T cell receptor beta chains reported below all come from one sample, sequenced in a study of OX40 agonist ivuxolimab in advanced cancers. Sequencing used immunoSEQ multiplex PCR; TCRdb keeps in-frame clones, though not all of them. The data contain about 76,000 clones, roughly nine tenths of them singletons. The sample here was CD4+ or CD8+ T cells sorted from blood, taken in a trial of the OX40 agonist ivuxolimab. Receptors were obtained from an adult with an advanced solid tumor such as melanoma, head and neck, liver or kidney cancer.

The chain uses TRBV29-1 and TRBJ2-1, with D uncertain. Germline V gene data show CDR1 as SQVTM and CDR2 as ANQGSEA. The CDR3 runs 14 residues. Between the trimmed V and J ends, which lost 6 bases and 0 bases, there was a span of 12 bases. For the CDR3, the DNA is TGCAGCGTCACTGTGCGTGACTCCTACAATGAGCAGTTCTTC. This translates into CSVTVRDSYNEQFF.

The J gene is TRBJ2-3, the V gene TRBV7-9; 10 positions agree with TRBD2. The CDR3 loop spans 15 amino acids. V gave up 4 bases and J gave up 4 bases; unmatched junction bases: 5. Germline V gives CDR1 SEHNR, CDR2 FQNEAQ (reference sequence). DNA of the CDR3: TGTGCCAGCAGCTCCTCTAGCGGGAGTGCAGATACGCAGTATTTT. Translation: CASSSSSGSADTQYF.

The chain employs TRBV29-1 and TRBJ1-1; D remains ambiguous. Germline CDR1 is SQVTM and CDR2 is ANQGSEA. This CDR3 is 13 amino acids long. V lost 7 bases, J lost 1 base, and 13 bases lay in between. CDR3 bases: TGCAGCGAAGTCGAACAGCCGAACACTGAAGCTTTCTTT. It specifies CSEVEQPNTEAFF.

The chain has TRBV4-1 and TRBJ2-7; 7 nucleotides match TRBD1. The CDR3 has 15 residues. Trimming at V came to 3 bases and at J to 0 bases, leaving 5 bases not matched to a gene. Germline assignment: CDR1 MGHRA and CDR2 YSYEKL. The CDR3 DNA sequence: TGCGCCAGCAGCCAGGGACAGCAACACTCCTACGAGCAGTACTTC. This translates into CASSQGQQHSYEQYF.

V usage is TRBV10-1 and J usage is TRBJ2-1; D call uncertain. CDR1 and CDR2 from the germline V gene are WNHNN and SYGVQD (reference sequence). Trimming removed 4 bases from V and 5 bases from J, with 15 bases in between. This CDR3 has 15 amino acids. The CDR3 reads CASSVTGGINNEQFF. The CDR3 bases are TGCGCCAGCAGTGTAACGGGCGGAATAAACAATGAGCAGTTCTTC.

The genes are TRBV4-2 and TRBJ2-7; no firm D call. The V gene's germline CDR1 is LGHNA and CDR2 YNFKEQ. The CDR3 extends over 14 amino acids. V lost 1 base, J lost 0 bases, and 7 bases lay in between. The CDR3 sequence is CASSQGLSSYEQYF. CDR3 DNA sequence: TGTGCCAGCAGCCAAGGGCTATCCTCCTACGAGCAGTACTTC.

The rearrangement joins TRBV6-6 to TRBJ2-7; 12 bases line up with TRBD2. V gave up 6 bases and J gave up 2 bases; unmatched junction bases: 5. CDR1 is MNHNY and CDR2 is SVGAGI in the germline V gene (reference sequence). This CDR3 is 15 amino acids long. CDR3 in amino acids: CASRRTSGDTYEQYF. DNA for the CDR3: TGTGCCAGCAGACGGACTAGCGGGGACACCTACGAGCAGTACTTC.

V usage is TRBV4-1 and J usage is TRBJ2-7, with D unresolved. The CDR3 length is 15 residues. Germline V gene sequence: CDR1 MGHRA, CDR2 YSYEKL. With 2 bases removed from V and 0 bases from J, the gap between germline ends came to 11 bases. The CDR3 protein is CASSQKMGSSYEQYF. The CDR3 DNA follows: TGCGCCAGCAGCCAAAAAATGGGCAGCTCCTACGAGCAGTACTTC.

The sample holds a few counts of this clone. The chain employs TRBV29-1 and TRBJ2-1, with D uncertain. CDR1 is SQVTM and CDR2 is ANQGSEA in the germline V gene. There are 11 residues in the CDR3. V lost 2 bases and J lost 6, with 5 bases in between. The CDR3 region is CSVEMGNEQFF. The CDR3 region has the DNA TGCAGCGTTGAAATGGGCAATGAGCAGTTCTTC.

This chain connects TRBV19 to TRBJ2-7; the D is unclear. V shed 0 bases and J shed 0 bases, with 6 bases lying between them. The germline CDR1 and CDR2 sequences are LNHDA and SQIVND (reference sequence). The CDR3 is 14 residues long. CDR3 protein: CASSIDANSYEQYF. CDR3 coding DNA: TGTGCCAGTAGTATAGACGCCAACTCCTACGAGCAGTACTTC.

This chain connects TRBV4-1 to TRBJ2-5; D is unclear. The germline V gene has CDR1 MGHRA and CDR2 YSYEKL. The CDR3 extends over 15 amino acids. The V end was cut by 0 bases, the J end by 5 bases, with 13 bases between. The CDR3 here is CASSQDLGSEETQYF. As DNA, the CDR3 is TGCGCCAGCAGCCAAGATCTAGGGTCCGAGGAGACCCAGTACTTC.

The chain employs TRBV6-6 and TRBJ1-1, with a tentative D call TRBD1 (6 bases). CDR1 and CDR2 from the germline V gene are MNHNY and SVGAGI (reference sequence). The CDR3 loop spans 15 amino acids. Trimming removed 3 bases from V and 4 bases from J, with 15 bases in between. The CDR3 is CASSYGGQGGTEAFF. The CDR3 DNA sequence: TGTGCCAGCAGTTATGGGGGGCAGGGCGGCACTGAAGCTTTCTTT.

The chain uses TRBV9 and TRBJ2-7, with TRBD1 identical over 10 bases. J lost 3 bases, V lost 4 bases, and 10 bases had no gene match. Germline V gene sequence: CDR1 SGDLS, CDR2 YYNGEE. This CDR3 has 16 amino acids. CDR3 bases: TGTGCCAGCAGCACAAGCCGGGACAGGGGATTCTACGAGCAGTACTTC. Its translation is CASSTSRDRGFYEQYF.

The chain has TRBV7-9 and TRBJ2-5; either TRBD1 or TRBD2 may fit D (5 bases each). This CDR3 is built from 15 residues. CDR1 is SEHNR and CDR2 is FQNEAQ in the germline V gene (reference sequence). Trimming removed 5 bases at V and 2 bases at J, with 15 bases between. CDR3 sequence (DNA): TGTGCCAGCAGCCACCCGGGACCGACTCAAGAGACCCAGTACTTC. Its translation: CASSHPGPTQETQYF.

The chain joins TRBV30 to TRBJ1-6, with 8 bases fitting TRBD1. CDR1 and CDR2 (germline): GTSNPN, SVGIG (reference sequence). Trimming cost V 6 bases and J 4 bases; bases outside gene matches: 11. The CDR3 consists of 16 residues. The CDR3 protein is CACDRGRWGYNSPLHF. The CDR3 region has the DNA TGTGCCTGCGACAGGGGCCGTTGGGGTTATAATTCACCCCTCCACTTT.

The chain is built from TRBV4-1 and TRBJ2-3, with 10 bases identical to TRBD2. V lost 0 bases, J lost 0 bases, and 6 bases stayed unmatched. The CDR3 has 18 residues. The germline CDR1 and CDR2 sequences are MGHRA and YSYEKL. This CDR3 is CASSQDKQTSGSTDTQYF. In DNA form, the CDR3 reads TGCGCCAGCAGCCAAGATAAACAGACTAGCGGGAGCACAGATACGCAGTATTTT.

This clone was recorded a few times. The chain uses TRBV6-4 and TRBJ2-2; D unresolved. Germline values: CDR1 MRHNA, CDR2 SNTAGT. The CDR3 runs to 13 residues. Deletions cut 0 bases from V and 4 bases from J, with 3 bases between. The CDR3 here is CASSDSSTGELFF. The CDR3 DNA reads TGTGCCAGCAGTGACTCTAGCACCGGGGAGCTGTTTTTT.

This clone has more than one count but fewer than ten. This sequence joins TRBV4-1 and TRBJ1-4; D perhaps matches TRBD1 (5 bases). V lost 1 base, J lost 11 bases, and 11 bases lay in between. The CDR3 is made up of 13 amino acids. Germline assignment: CDR1 MGHRA and CDR2 YSYEKL. The CDR3 bases are TGCGCCAGCAGCCAAGTAATGGAGGGGAAACTGTTTTTT. Amino acid sequence: CASSQVMEGKLFF.

The chain combines TRBV27 with TRBJ2-7, with 10 bases matching TRBD2. This CDR3 contains 14 residues. Unmatched junction bases numbered 2, after V lost 3 bases and J lost 3 bases. CDR1 is MNHEY and CDR2 is SMNVEV in the germline V gene (reference sequence). The CDR3 nucleotides read TGTGCCAGCAGTTTTCTAGCGGGGGACTACGAGCAGTACTTC. This gives the protein CASSFLAGDYEQYF.